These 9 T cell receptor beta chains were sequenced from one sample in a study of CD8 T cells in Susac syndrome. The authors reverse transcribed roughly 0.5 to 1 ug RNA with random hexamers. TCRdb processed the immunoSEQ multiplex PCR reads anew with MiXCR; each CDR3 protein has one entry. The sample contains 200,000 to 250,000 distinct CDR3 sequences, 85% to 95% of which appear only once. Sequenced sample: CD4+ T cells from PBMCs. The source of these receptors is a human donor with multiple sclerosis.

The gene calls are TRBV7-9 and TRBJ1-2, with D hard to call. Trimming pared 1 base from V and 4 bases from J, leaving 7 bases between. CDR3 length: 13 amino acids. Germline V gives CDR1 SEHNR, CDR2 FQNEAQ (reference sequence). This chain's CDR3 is CASSLELIYGYTF. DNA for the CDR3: TGTGCCAGCAGCTTAGAACTGATCTATGGCTACACCTTC.

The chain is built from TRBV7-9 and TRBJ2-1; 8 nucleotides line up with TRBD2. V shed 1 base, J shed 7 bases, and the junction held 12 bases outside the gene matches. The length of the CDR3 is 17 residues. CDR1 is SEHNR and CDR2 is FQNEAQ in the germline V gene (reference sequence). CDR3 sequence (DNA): TGTGCCAGCAGCTTAGTCGGGGGGAGACTAGCGCCGAATGAGCAGTTCTTC. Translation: CASSLVGGRLAPNEQFF.

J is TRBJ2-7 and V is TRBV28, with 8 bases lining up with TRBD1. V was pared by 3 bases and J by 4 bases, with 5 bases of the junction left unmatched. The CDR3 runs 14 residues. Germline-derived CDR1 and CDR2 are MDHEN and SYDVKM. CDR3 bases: TGTGCCAGCAGTTTCGGAACAGGGGGTTACGAGCAGTACTTC. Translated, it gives CASSFGTGGYEQYF. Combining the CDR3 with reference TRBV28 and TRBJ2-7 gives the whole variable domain DVKVTQSSRYLVKRTGEKVFLECVQDMDHENMFWYRQDPGLGLRLIYFSYDVKMKEKGDIPEGYSVSREKKERFSLILESASTNQTSMYLCASSFGTGGYEQYFGPGTRLTVT.

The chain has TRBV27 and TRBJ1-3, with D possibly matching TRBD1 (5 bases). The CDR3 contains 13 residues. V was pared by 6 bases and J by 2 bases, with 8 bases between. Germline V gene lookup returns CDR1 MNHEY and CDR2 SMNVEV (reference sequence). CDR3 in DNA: TGTGCCAGCAGATCGGGGGCTGGAAACACCATATATTTT. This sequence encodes CASRSGAGNTIYF.

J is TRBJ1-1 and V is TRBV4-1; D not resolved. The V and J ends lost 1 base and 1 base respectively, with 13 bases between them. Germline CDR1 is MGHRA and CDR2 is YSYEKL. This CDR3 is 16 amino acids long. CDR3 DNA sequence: TGCGCCAGCAGCCAAGTAGGCGTGTTGGAGAACACTGAAGCTTTCTTT. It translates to CASSQVGVLENTEAFF.

Here the CDR3 DNA reads TGTGCCAGCACCATCCCACTGGGGACCAATGAGCAGTTCTTC. This translates into CASTIPLGTNEQFF. This rearrangement joins TRBV2 to TRBJ2-1, with D perhaps matching TRBD1 or TRBD2 (5 bases each). CDR3 length equals 14 residues. The V gene lost 7 bases and the J gene lost 6 bases, with 16 bases spanning the gap. CDR1 is SNHLY, CDR2 FYNNEI, per germline.

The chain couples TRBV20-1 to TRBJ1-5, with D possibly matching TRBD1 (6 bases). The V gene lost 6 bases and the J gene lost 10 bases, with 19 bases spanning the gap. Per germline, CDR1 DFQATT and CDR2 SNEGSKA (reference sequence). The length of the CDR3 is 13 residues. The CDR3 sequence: CSATTGPLEPQHF. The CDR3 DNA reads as TGCAGTGCCACCACAGGGCCCTTGGAACCCCAGCATTTT.

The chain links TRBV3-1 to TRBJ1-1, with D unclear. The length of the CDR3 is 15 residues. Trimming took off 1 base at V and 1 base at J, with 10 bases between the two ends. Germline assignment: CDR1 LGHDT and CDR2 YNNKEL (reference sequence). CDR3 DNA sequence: TGTGCCAGCAGCCAAGGACGGACGGCGAACACTGAAGCTTTCTTT. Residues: CASSQGRTANTEAFF.

CDR3 in amino acids: CASSLEAKGTDTQYF. For the CDR3, the DNA is TGCGCCAGCAGCTTGGAGGCAAAGGGGACAGATACGCAGTATTTT. The chain carries TRBV5-1 and TRBJ2-3; possible D gene TRBD1, 5 bases. CDR1 is SGHRS, CDR2 YFSETQ, per germline. This CDR3 comprises 15 residues. Between the trimmed V and J ends, which lost 0 bases and 3 bases, there was a span of 11 bases.